This T cell receptor (beta chain) was found in a study of blood T cell repertoires in COVID-19. Study in general: Specimens from acute and convalescent COVID-19 originated in the United States, Italy and Spain. PBMCs, B-cell-depleted T cells, or T cells provided the cDNA or gDNA that made up the material.

Repertoires were generated with immunoSEQ multiplex PCR, while TCRdb's copy carries only in-frame clones and drops some. Seen here are about 230,000 clones, roughly 80% observed once, and the top ten hold about 7.4%. V was pared by 4 bases and J by 9 bases, with 4 bases of the junction left unmatched. Germline assignment: CDR1 SGHNT and CDR2 YYREEE (reference sequence). The CDR3 runs to 12 residues. The sequenced sample was peripheral blood. V and J are TRBV5-4 and TRBJ2-1, with 7 bases matching TRBD2. The TCR comes from a woman older than 75 with acute or convalescent COVID-19. Here the CDR3 reads CASSPPSGEQFF. The CDR3 DNA reads TGTGCCAGCAGCCCCCCTAGCGGTGAGCAGTTCTTC.